This T cell receptor beta chain was captured by sequencing in a study of blood T cells in healthy people across ages. This clonotype was seen more than once but under ten times. What it binds is unknown. V was clipped by 0 bases and J by 3 bases, with 9 bases between them. The CDR3 spans 14 residues. Germline V gives CDR1 MGHRA, CDR2 YSYEKL. A sample-barcoded 5' primer and a J-beta primer mix were used in a second PCR of roughly 7 to 11 cycles. TCRdb called the 5' RACE reads again in MiXCR, with one record for every CDR3 protein. Of about 800,000 distinct CDR3 sequences detected, 20% to 25% appear once; the ten largest clones hold 3% to 4.5%. Overall study results and limits: CMV status of donors was not determined, possibly confounding expanded clonotype changes. Older age went with lower TCR beta diversity per million T cells, in a roughly linear way.

These data were also reused for a study on T cells of mothers and their children. As that study records: The study recruited three healthy Caucasian mothers and their six children as donors.

V is TRBV4-1 and J is TRBJ2-7; D ambiguous. The sequence was collected from a boy between 10 and 17 years old in good health. The sequencing sample was made of blood. The CDR3: CASSQDLALYEQYF. The CDR3, as DNA: TGCGCCAGCAGCCAAGATCTGGCCCTCTACGAGCAGTACTTC.